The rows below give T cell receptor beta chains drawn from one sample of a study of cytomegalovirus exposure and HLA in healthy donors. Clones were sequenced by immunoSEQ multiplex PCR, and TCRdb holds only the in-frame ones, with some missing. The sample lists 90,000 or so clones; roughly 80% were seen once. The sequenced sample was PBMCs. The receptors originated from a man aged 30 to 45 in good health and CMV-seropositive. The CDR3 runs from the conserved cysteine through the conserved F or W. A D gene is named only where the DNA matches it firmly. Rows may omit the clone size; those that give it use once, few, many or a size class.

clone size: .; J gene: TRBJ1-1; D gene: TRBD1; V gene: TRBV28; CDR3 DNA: TGTGCCAGCACAGACCCCAGACAGGGCATGAACACTGAAGCTTTCTTT; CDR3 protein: CASTDPRQGMNTEAFF
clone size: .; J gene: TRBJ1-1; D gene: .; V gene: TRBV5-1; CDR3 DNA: TGCGCCAGCAGCGCCGTGGGCGCCGGGACATCTGAAGCTTTCTTT; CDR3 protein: CASSAVGAGTSEAFF
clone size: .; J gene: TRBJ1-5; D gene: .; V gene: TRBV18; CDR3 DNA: TGTGCCAGCTCCCAAGGACAGATTAGCAATCAGCCCCAGCATTTT; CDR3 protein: CASSQGQISNQPQHF
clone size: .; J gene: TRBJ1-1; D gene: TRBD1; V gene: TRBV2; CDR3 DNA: TGTGCCAGCAGGAAGGACAGGGGAACTGAAGCTTTCTTT; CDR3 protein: CASRKDRGTEAFF
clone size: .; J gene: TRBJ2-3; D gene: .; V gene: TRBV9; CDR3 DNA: TGTGCCAGCAGCGCGATAGAGACTTCTAGCACAGATACGCAGTATTTT; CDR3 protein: CASSAIETSSTDTQYF
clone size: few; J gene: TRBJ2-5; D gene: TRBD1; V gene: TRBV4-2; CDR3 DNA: TGTGCCAGCAGCCATTATACCGGGACAGGCGGGGAGACCCAGTACTTC; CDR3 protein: CASSHYTGTGGETQYF
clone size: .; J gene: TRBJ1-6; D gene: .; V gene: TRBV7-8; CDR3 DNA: TGTGCCAGCAGCTTAGTAAGAGGCGGTGGTTCACCCCTCCACTTT; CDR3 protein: CASSLVRGGGSPLHF
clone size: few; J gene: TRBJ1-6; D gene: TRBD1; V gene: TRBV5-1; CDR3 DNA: TGCGCCAGCAGCAAGCAGGGACAGAAAAATTCACCCCTCCACTTT; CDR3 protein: CASSKQGQKNSPLHF
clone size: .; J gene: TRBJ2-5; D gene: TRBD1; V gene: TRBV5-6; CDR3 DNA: TGTGCCAGCAGCTGGATGGGACAGGGGGCGAGGCAGACCCAGTACTTC; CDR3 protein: CASSWMGQGARQTQYF
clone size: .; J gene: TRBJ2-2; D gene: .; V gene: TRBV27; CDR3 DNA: TGTGCCAGCAGTCCGGGACTGGCGAACACCGGGGAGCTGTTTTTT; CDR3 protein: CASSPGLANTGELFF
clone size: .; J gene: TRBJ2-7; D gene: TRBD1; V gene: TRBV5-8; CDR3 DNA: TGTGCCAGCAGCTGGGGACAGGGCTATTCCTACGAGCAGTACTTC; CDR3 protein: CASSWGQGYSYEQYF
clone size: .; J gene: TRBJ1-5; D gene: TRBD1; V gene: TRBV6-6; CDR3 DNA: TGTGCCAGCAGTTACTCCGGACAGGGGGGAAATCAGCCCCAGCATTTT; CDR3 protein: CASSYSGQGGNQPQHF
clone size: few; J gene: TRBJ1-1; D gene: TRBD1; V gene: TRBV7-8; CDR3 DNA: TGTGCCAGCAGCTTAGGATTAGGGGGCGTAACTGAAGCTTTCTTT; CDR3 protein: CASSLGLGGVTEAFF
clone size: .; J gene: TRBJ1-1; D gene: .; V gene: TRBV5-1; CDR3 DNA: TGTGCCAGCAGCTTGGTCAGGGGCACTGAAGCTTTCTTT; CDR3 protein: CASSLVRGTEAFF
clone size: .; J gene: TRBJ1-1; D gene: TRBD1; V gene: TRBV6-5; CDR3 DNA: TGTGCCAGCAGTTGGGACAGGGGAGCTGGTGAAGCTTTCTTT; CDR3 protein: CASSWDRGAGEAFF
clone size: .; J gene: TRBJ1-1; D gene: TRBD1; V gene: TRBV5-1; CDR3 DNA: TGCGCCAGCAGCTGGACAGGGACGAACACTGAAGCTTTCTTT; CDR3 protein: CASSWTGTNTEAFF
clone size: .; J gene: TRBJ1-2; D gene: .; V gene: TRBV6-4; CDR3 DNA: TGTGCCAGCAGTGACTCGTCAGGGCCTTATGGCTACACCTTC; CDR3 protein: CASSDSSGPYGYTF
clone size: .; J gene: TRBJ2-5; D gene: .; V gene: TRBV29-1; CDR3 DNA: TGCAGCGTTGTGGCTGGAGAGACCCAGTACTTC; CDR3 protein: CSVVAGETQYF
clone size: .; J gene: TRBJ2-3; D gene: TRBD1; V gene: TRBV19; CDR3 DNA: TGTGCCAGTAGTCCTTGGCCAGGGGGCAAGACAGATACGCAGTATTTT; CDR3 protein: CASSPWPGGKTDTQYF
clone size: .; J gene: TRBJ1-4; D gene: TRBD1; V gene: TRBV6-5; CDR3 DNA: TGTGCCAGCAGTCCAAGACCAGGGGGAGGCGAAAAACTGTTTTTT; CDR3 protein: CASSPRPGGGEKLFF